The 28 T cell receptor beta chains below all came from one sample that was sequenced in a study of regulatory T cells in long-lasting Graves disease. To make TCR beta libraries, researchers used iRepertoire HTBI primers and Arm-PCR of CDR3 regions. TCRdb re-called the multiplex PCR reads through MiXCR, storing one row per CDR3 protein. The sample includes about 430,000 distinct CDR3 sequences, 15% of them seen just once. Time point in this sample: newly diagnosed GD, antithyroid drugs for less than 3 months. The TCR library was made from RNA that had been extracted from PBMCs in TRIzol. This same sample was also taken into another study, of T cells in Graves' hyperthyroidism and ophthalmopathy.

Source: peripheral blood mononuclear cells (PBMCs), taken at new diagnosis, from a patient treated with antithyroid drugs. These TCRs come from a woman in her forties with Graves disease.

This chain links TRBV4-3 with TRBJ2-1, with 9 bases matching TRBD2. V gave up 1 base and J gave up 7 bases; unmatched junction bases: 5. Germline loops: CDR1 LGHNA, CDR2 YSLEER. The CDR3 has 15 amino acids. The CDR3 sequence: CASSQGSGSRNEQFF. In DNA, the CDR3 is TGCGCCAGCAGCCAAGGTAGCGGGAGTAGGAATGAGCAGTTCTTC.

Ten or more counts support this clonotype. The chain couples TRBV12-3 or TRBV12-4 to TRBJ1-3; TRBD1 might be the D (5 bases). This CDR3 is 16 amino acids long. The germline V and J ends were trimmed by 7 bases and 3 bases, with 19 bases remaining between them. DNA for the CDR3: TGTGCCAGCACCCTACCTAGAGGGGCGCATGGAAACACCATATATTTT. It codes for CASTLPRGAHGNTIYF.

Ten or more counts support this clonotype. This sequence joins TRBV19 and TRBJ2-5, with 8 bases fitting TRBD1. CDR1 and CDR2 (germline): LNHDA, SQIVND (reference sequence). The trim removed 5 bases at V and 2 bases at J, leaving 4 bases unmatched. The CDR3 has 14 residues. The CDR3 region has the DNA TGTGCCAGTAGTCCAGGGGGCTCTCAAGAGACCCAGTACTTC. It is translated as CASSPGGSQETQYF.

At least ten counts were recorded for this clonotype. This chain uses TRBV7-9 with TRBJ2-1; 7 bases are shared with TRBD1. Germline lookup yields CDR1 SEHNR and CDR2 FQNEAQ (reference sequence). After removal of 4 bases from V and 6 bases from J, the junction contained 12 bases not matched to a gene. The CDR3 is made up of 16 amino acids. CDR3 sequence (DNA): TGTGCCAGCAGCTGGGACAGCCCTTTCCTCGGCAATGAGCAGTTCTTC. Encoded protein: CASSWDSPFLGNEQFF.

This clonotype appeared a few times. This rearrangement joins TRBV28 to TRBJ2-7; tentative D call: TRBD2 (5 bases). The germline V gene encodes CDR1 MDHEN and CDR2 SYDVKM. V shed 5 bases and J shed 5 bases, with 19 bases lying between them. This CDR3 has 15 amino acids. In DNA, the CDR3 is TGTGCCAGCAGTGGCCACCCGGGGTTTACGGACGAGCAGTACTTC. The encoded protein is CASSGHPGFTDEQYF.

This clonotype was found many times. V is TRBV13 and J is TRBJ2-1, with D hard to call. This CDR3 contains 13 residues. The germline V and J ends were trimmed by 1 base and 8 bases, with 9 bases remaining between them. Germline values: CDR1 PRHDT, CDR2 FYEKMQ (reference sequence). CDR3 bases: TGTGCCAGCAGCTTAGATTTGAACGATGAGCAGTTCTTC. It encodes CASSLDLNDEQFF.

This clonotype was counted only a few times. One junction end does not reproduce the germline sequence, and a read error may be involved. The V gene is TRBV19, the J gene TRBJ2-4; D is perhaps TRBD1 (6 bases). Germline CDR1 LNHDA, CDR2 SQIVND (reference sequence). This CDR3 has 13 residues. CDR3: CASSTPDAWGRDF. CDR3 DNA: TGTGCCAGTTCGACACCAGACGCCTGGGGGCGAGACTTC. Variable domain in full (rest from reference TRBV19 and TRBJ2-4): DGGITQSPKYLFRKEGQNVTLSCEQNLNHDAMYWYRQDPGQGLRLIYYSQIVNDFQKGDIAEGYSVSREKKESFPLTVTSAQKNPTAFYLCASSTPDAWGRDFGAGTRLSVL.

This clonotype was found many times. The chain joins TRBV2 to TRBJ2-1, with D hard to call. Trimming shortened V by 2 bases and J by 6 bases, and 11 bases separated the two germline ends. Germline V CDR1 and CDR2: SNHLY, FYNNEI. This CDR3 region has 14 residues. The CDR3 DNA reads TGTGCCAGCAGTGAATATCTTGTGAGCAATGAGCAGTTCTTC. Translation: CASSEYLVSNEQFF.

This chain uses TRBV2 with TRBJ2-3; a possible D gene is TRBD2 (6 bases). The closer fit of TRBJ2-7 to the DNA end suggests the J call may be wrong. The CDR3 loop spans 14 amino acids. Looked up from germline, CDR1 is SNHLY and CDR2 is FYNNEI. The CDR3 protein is CASSEERVSYEQYF. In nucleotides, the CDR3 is TGTGCCAGCAGTGAGGAGCGGGTTTCCTACGAGCAGTACTTC.

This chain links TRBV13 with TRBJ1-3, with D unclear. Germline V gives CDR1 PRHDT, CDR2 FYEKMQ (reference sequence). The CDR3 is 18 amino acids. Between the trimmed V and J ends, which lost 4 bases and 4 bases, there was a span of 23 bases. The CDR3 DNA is TGTGCCAGCAGCTATACGGAAAACACGAGGACGGGCGGAAACACCATATATTTT. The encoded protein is CASSYTENTRTGGNTIYF.

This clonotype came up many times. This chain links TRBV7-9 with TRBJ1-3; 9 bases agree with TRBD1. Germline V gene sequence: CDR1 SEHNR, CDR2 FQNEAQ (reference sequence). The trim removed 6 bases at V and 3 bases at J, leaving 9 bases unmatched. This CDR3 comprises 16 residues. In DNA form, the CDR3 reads TGTGCCAGCAGACGGAAACAGGGGGCCGGTGGAAACACCATATATTTT. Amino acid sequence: CASRRKQGAGGNTIYF.

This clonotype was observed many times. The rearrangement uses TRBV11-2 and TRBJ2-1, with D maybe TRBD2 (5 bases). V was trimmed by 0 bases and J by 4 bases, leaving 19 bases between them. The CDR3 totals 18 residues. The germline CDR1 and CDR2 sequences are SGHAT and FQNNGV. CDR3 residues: CASSLEWAQRNPYNEQFF. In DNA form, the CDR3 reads TGTGCCAGCAGCTTAGAATGGGCGCAGCGGAACCCATACAATGAGCAGTTCTTC.

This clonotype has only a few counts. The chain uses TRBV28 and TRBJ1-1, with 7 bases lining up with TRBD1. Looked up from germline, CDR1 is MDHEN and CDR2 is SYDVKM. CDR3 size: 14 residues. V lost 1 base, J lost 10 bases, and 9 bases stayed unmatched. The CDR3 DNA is TGTGCCAGCAGTTTATCTAGGATGGACAGGAGAGCTTTCTTT. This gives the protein CASSLSRMDRRAFF.

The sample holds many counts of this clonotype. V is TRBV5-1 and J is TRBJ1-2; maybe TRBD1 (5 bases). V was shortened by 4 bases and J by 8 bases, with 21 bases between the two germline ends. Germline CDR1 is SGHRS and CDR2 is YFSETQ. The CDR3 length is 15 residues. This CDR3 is CASSPYDGGVEGYTF. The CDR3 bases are TGCGCCAGCAGCCCGTACGATGGGGGAGTGGAAGGCTACACCTTC. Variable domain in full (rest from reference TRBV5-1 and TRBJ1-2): KAGVTQTPRYLIKTRGQQVTLSCSPISGHRSVSWYQQTPGQGLQFLFEYFSETQRNKGNFPGRFSGRQFSNSRSEMNVSTLELGDSALYLCASSPYDGGVEGYTFGSGTRLTVV.

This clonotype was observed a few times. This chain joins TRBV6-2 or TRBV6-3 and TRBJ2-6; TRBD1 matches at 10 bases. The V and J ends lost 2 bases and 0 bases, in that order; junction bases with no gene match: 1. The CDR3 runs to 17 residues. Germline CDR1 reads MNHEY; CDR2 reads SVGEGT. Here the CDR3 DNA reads TGTGCCAGCAGTTACGGACAGGGGGACTCTGGGGCCAACGTCCTGACTTTC. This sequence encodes CASSYGQGDSGANVLTF.

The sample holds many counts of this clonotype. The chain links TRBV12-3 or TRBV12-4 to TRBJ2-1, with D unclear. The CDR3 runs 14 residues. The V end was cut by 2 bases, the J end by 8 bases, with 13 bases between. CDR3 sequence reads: CASSLSSMIHEQFF. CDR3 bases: TGTGCCAGCAGTTTAAGCTCTATGATCCATGAGCAGTTCTTC.

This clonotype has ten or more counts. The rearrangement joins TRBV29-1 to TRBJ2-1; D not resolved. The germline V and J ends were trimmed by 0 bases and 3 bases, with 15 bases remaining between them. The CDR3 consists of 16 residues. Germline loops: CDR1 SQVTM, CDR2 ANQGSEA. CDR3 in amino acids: CSVEDHDHLGYNEQFF. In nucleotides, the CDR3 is TGCAGCGTTGAAGATCATGATCATCTGGGCTACAATGAGCAGTTCTTC.

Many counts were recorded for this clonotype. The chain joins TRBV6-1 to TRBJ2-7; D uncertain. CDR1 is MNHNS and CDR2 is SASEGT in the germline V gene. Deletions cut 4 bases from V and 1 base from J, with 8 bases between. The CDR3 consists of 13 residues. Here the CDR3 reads CASSGHGSYEQYF. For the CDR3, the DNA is TGTGCCAGCAGTGGACATGGGTCCTACGAGCAGTACTTC.

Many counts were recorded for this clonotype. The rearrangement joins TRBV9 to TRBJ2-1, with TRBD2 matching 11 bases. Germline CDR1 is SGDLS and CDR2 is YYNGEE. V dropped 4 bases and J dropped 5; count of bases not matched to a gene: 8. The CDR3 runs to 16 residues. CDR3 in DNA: TGTGCCAGCAGCTTTCGGGGGGGACTAGCGGACAATGAGCAGTTCTTC. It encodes CASSFRGGLADNEQFF.

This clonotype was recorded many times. The CDR3 sequence: CSASRAGAGGELFF. DNA of the CDR3: TGCAGTGCTAGTAGAGCGGGAGCGGGCGGGGAGCTGTTTTTT. The chain joins TRBV20-1 to TRBJ2-2, with TRBD2 identical over 8 bases. Germline CDR1 is DFQATT and CDR2 is SNEGSKA (reference sequence). V dropped 3 bases and J dropped 7; count of bases not matched to a gene: 7. The CDR3 extends over 14 amino acids.

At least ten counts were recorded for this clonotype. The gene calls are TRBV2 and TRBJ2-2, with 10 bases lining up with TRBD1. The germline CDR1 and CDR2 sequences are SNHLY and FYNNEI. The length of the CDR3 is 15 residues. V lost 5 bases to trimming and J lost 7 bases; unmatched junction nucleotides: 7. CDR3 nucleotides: TGTGCCAGCAGTCTGACAGGGGGCGCGAGCGGGGAGCTGTTTTTT. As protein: CASSLTGGASGELFF.

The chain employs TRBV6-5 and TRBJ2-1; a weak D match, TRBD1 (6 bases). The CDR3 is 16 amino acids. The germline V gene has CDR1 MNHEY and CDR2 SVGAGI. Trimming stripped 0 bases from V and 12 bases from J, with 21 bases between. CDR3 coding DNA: TGTGCCAGCAGTTACTCATCTGGGGGCCTTAACAACGGGCAGTTCTTC. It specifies CASSYSSGGLNNGQFF.

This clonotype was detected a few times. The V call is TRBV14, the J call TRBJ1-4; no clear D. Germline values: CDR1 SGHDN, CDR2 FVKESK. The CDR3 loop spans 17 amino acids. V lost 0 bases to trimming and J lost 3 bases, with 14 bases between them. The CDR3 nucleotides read TGTGCCAGCAGCCAAGACGGCGTTTTCGCGGCTAATGAAAAACTGTTTTTT. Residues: CASSQDGVFAANEKLFF.

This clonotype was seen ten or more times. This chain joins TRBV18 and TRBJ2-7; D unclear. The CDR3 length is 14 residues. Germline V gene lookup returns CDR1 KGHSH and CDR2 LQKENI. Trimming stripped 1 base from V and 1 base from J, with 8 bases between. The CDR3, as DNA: TGTGCCAGCTCACCACAGGGTTATTCCTACGAGCAGTACTTC. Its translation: CASSPQGYSYEQYF. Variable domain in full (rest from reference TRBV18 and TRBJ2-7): NAGVMQNPRHLVRRRGQEARLRCSPMKGHSHVYWYRQLPEEGLKFMVYLQKENIIDESGMPKERFSAEFPKEGPSILRIQQVVRGDSAAYFCASSPQGYSYEQYFGPGTRLTVT.

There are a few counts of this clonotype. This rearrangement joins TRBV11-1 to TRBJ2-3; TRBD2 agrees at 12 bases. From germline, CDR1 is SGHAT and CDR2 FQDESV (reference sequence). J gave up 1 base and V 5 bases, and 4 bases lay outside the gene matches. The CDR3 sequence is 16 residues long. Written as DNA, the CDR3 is TGTGCCAGCAGCACCCGGACTAGCGGGGGCACAGATACGCAGTATTTT. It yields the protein CASSTRTSGGTDTQYF.

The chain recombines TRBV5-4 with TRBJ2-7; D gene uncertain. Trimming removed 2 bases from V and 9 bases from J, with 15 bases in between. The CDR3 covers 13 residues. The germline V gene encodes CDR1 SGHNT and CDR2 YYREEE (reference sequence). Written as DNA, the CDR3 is TGTGCCAGCAGCTTTTCCGGAGTTCCAGGGCAGTACTTC. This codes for CASSFSGVPGQYF. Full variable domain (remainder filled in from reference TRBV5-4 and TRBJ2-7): ETGVTQSPTHLIKTRGQQVTLRCSSQSGHNTVSWYQQALGQGPQFIFQYYREEENGRGNFPPRFSGLQFPNYSSELNVNALELDDSALYLCASSFSGVPGQYFGPGTRLTVT.

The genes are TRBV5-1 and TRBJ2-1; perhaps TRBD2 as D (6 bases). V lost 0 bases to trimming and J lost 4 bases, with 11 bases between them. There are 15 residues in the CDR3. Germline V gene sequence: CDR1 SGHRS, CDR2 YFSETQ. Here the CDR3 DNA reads TGCGCCAGCAGCTTGGAATCAGGGAGGTACAATGAGCAGTTCTTC. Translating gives CASSLESGRYNEQFF.

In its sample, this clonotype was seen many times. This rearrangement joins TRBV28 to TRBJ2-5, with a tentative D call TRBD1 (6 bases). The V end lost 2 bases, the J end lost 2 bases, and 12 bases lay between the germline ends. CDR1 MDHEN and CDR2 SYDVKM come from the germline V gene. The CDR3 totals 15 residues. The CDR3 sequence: CASSLAGGRQETQYF. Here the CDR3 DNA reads TGTGCCAGCAGTTTAGCTGGGGGCCGGCAAGAGACCCAGTACTTC.